This T cell receptor beta chain comes out of a study of CD8 T cells in Susac syndrome. The length of the CDR3 is 13 residues. The V gene's germline CDR1 is MNHEY and CDR2 SMNVEV (reference sequence). V shed 5 bases and J shed 5 bases, with 13 bases lying between them. The RNA, 0.5 to 1 ug, was put through reverse transcription using random hexamers. Coverage of TCR beta CDR3 amplification by immunoSEQ multiplex PCR extended to 54 Vbeta and 13 Jbeta. MiXCR, run by TCRdb on the immunoSEQ multiplex PCR reads, gives a single entry per CDR3 protein. This sample has some 130,000 distinct CDR3 sequences, with about 93% found just once.

Source material: CD8+ T cells from PBMCs. This rearrangement joins TRBV27 to TRBJ2-7; a possible D gene is TRBD2 (6 bases). The sequence was collected from a human donor with multiple sclerosis. CDR3 DNA sequence: TGTGCCAGCAGTCTCGGGAGTGGTGACGAGCAGTACTTC. Residues: CASSLGSGDEQYF.